Presented here are 21 T cell receptor beta chains from one specimen sequenced in a study of tumor-infiltrating lymphocytes in localized non-small cell lung cancer. Method: immunoSEQ multiplex PCR; TCRdb's copy keeps in-frame clones and lacks some. The repertoire holds some 9,200 clones, with roughly four fifths as singletons. Material for sequencing was uninvolved lung tissue not adjacent to the tumor. These receptors came from a human donor with non-small cell lung cancer.

The chain uses TRBV6-5 and TRBJ2-7; D gene ambiguous. Germline V gene lookup returns CDR1 MNHEY and CDR2 SVGAGI. This CDR3 is 16 amino acids long. Trimming took off 2 bases at V and 0 bases at J, with 14 bases between the two ends. CDR3 DNA sequence: TGTGCCAGCAGTTACCCTCTGGGTTCCGGCTCCTACGAGCAGTACTTC. This gives the protein CASSYPLGSGSYEQYF.

The J gene is TRBJ1-5, the V gene TRBV10-3; weak D call: TRBD1 (5 bases). Trimming pared 5 bases from V and 5 bases from J, leaving 10 bases between. The CDR3 spans 13 residues. Germline values: CDR1 ENHRY, CDR2 SYGVKD. In DNA form, the CDR3 reads TGTGCCATCAGTCAGCAGGGTCATCAGCCCCAGCATTTT. Protein sequence: CAISQQGHQPQHF.

This clone has just one count. J is TRBJ1-1 and V is TRBV28; the match to TRBD1 covers 10 bases. Per the germline V gene, CDR1 is MDHEN and CDR2 is SYDVKM. The V gene end was trimmed by 8 bases and the J gene end by 10 bases; junction bases not matched to a gene: 7. CDR3 length equals 12 residues. The CDR3 region is CASVVGQGRAFF. The CDR3 bases are TGTGCCAGCGTCGTGGGACAGGGGAGAGCTTTCTTT.

This chain links TRBV7-2 with TRBJ2-7, with TRBD2 matching over 9 bases. CDR3 length: 13 amino acids. Germline lookup yields CDR1 SGHTA and CDR2 FQGNSA. Trimming removed 7 bases from V and 4 bases from J; junction bases left unmatched: 5. Here the CDR3 DNA reads TGTGCCAGCAACGGCGGGGGGGAGTACGAGCAGTACTTC. It yields the protein CASNGGGEYEQYF. The whole variable domain, filled in from reference TRBV7-2 and TRBJ2-7, reads GAGVSQSPSNKVTEKGKDVELRCDPISGHTALYWYRQSLGQGLEFLIYFQGNSAPDKSGLPSDRFSAERTGGSVSTLTIQRTQQEDSAVYLCASNGGGEYEQYFGPGTRLTVT.

This chain links TRBV11-3 with TRBJ2-1, with a weak D call TRBD1 (5 bases). The ends were cut back, 5 bases at V and 0 bases at J, with 8 bases in the middle. The CDR3 runs to 14 residues. CDR1 and CDR2 from the germline V gene are SGHNT and YENEEA. CDR3 in amino acids: CASSPDNSYNEQFF. For the CDR3, the DNA is TGTGCCAGCAGCCCGGACAACTCCTACAATGAGCAGTTCTTC.

The chain employs TRBV5-4 and TRBJ2-3; 11 nucleotides line up with TRBD2. The CDR3 consists of 16 residues. Germline V gene lookup returns CDR1 SGHNT and CDR2 YYREEE (reference sequence). Trimming cost V 3 bases and J 5 bases; bases outside gene matches: 8. As DNA, the CDR3 is TGTGCCAGCAGCTCGGGACTAGCGGACCTCGGAGATACGCAGTATTTT. Amino acid sequence: CASSSGLADLGDTQYF.

This chain uses TRBV28 with TRBJ1-2; D unresolved. This CDR3 is built from 13 residues. The V end was cut by 2 bases, the J end by 2 bases, with 6 bases between. CDR1 and CDR2 from the germline V gene are MDHEN and SYDVKM. In nucleotides, the CDR3 is TGTGCCAGCAGTTTAAGTCCCAACTATGGCTACACCTTC. Translated: CASSLSPNYGYTF.

CDR3 DNA: TGCGCCAGCAGTCCGAGACCCAGATTTTTCGATGAGCAGTTCTTC. Its translation: CASSPRPRFFDEQFF. The chain recombines TRBV10-2 with TRBJ2-1, with D hard to call. V lost 5 bases to trimming and J lost 8 bases, with 19 bases between them. The CDR3 runs to 15 residues. The germline CDR1 and CDR2 sequences are WSHSY and SAAADI.

The chain joins TRBV2 to TRBJ1-1, with 11 bases identical to TRBD1. From germline, CDR1 is SNHLY and CDR2 FYNNEI. The J segment lost 5 bases and the V segment lost 7 bases, leaving 18 bases of the junction unmatched. The CDR3 extends over 18 amino acids. The DNA for the CDR3 is TGTGCCAGCATTGCCCTCCCGGGACAGGGGGTACCTTTTACTGAAGCTTTCTTT. Residues: CASIALPGQGVPFTEAFF. Full variable domain (remainder filled in from reference TRBV2 and TRBJ1-1): EPEVTQTPSHQVTQMGQEVILRCVPISNHLYFYWYRQILGQKVEFLVSFYNNEISEKSEIFDDQFSVERPDGSNFTLKIRSTKLEDSAMYFCASIALPGQGVPFTEAFFGQGTRLTVV.

The chain couples TRBV19 to TRBJ2-1; TRBD2 matches at 10 bases. Trimming at V came to 3 bases and at J to 10 bases, leaving 6 bases not matched to a gene. Germline assignment: CDR1 LNHDA and CDR2 SQIVND (reference sequence). CDR3 length: 14 amino acids. The CDR3 is CASSMGSGRGEQFF. As DNA, the CDR3 is TGTGCCAGTAGTATGGGGAGCGGGAGGGGAGAGCAGTTCTTC.

The chain employs TRBV2 and TRBJ1-5; D is possibly TRBD1 (5 bases). This CDR3 region has 17 residues. V was cut by 6 bases and J by 2 bases, with 20 bases left in between. Germline V CDR1 and CDR2: SNHLY, FYNNEI. The chain's CDR3 is CASRPGLGTGGNQPQHF. The CDR3 nucleotides are TGTGCCAGCAGACCGGGCCTAGGGACGGGGGGCAATCAGCCCCAGCATTTT.

The genes are TRBV29-1 and TRBJ2-7; 9 nucleotides line up with TRBD2. V shed 4 bases, J shed 3 bases, and the junction held 7 bases outside the gene matches. Germline lookup yields CDR1 SQVTM and CDR2 ANQGSEA. The CDR3 has 14 residues. CDR3 in amino acids: CSVVLSSGIYEQYF. In nucleotides, the CDR3 is TGCAGCGTTGTCCTATCTAGCGGGATCTACGAGCAGTACTTC.

The chain has TRBV5-6 and TRBJ1-2, with D possibly being TRBD1 (5 bases). CDR3 length: 15 residues. Between the trimmed V and J ends, which lost 0 bases and 5 bases, there was a span of 14 bases. Per germline, CDR1 SGHDT and CDR2 YYEEEE. CDR3 bases: TGTGCCAGCAGCTTGGGCGGCAGGGAGTGGTATGGCTACACCTTC. This sequence encodes CASSLGGREWYGYTF.

V usage is TRBV7-9 and J usage is TRBJ2-3; the match to TRBD2 covers 9 bases. Germline CDR1 and CDR2: SEHNR and FQNEAQ (reference sequence). The CDR3 extends over 17 amino acids. The V and J ends lost 1 base and 4 bases, in that order; junction bases with no gene match: 9. The CDR3 sequence is CASSLGDIAGVPDTQYF. CDR3 nucleotides: TGTGCCAGCAGCTTAGGGGATATAGCGGGAGTCCCAGATACGCAGTATTTT.

The J gene is TRBJ2-6, the V gene TRBV5-1, with a possible D match to TRBD1 (5 bases). V lost 1 base, J lost 5 bases, and 10 bases lay in between. This CDR3 has 15 residues. The germline CDR1 and CDR2 sequences are SGHRS and YFSETQ. The CDR3 DNA is TGCGCCAGCAGCTTGACAGGTGACCGGGCCAACGTCCTGACTTTC. Encoded protein: CASSLTGDRANVLTF. The variable domain in full, completed from reference TRBV5-1 and TRBJ2-6, reads KAGVTQTPRYLIKTRGQQVTLSCSPISGHRSVSWYQQTPGQGLQFLFEYFSETQRNKGNFPGRFSGRQFSNSRSEMNVSTLELGDSALYLCASSLTGDRANVLTFGAGSRLTVL.

The CDR3 region is CASSLRQGEKLFF. The CDR3 nucleotides are TGTGCCAGCAGCCTGCGTCAGGGTGAAAAACTGTTTTTT. J is TRBJ1-4 and V is TRBV7-9; a weak D match, TRBD1 (5 bases). V gave up 5 bases and J gave up 7 bases, with 11 bases separating them. Per germline, CDR1 SEHNR and CDR2 FQNEAQ (reference sequence). This CDR3 has 13 residues.

J is TRBJ2-3 and V is TRBV7-9; D unresolved. Germline assignment: CDR1 SEHNR and CDR2 FQNEAQ (reference sequence). V dropped 5 bases and J dropped 6 bases, with 6 bases sitting between them. The CDR3 sequence is 11 residues long. CDR3 amino acids: CASSLWDTQYF. In DNA form, the CDR3 reads TGTGCCAGCAGCCTATGGGATACGCAGTATTTT.

The V gene is TRBV7-6, the J gene TRBJ2-1; TRBD1 matches at 9 bases. This CDR3 region has 14 residues. Germline V gene lookup returns CDR1 SGHVS and CDR2 FNYEAQ. V was clipped by 6 bases and J by 6 bases; unmatched bases: 6. The CDR3 loop reads CASSSDRGGNEQFF. DNA of the CDR3: TGTGCCAGCAGTTCGGACAGGGGTGGCAATGAGCAGTTCTTC. Looking up the rest from reference TRBV7-6 and TRBJ2-1 gives the full variable domain: GAGVSQSPRYKVTKRGQDVALRCDPISGHVSLYWYRQALGQGPEFLTYFNYEAQQDKSGLPNDRFSAERPEGSISTLTIQRTEQRDSAMYRCASSSDRGGNEQFFGPGTRLTVL.

This clone was seen a handful of times. The J gene is TRBJ2-2, the V gene TRBV7-2; 9 positions agree with TRBD2. Germline values: CDR1 SGHTA, CDR2 FQGNSA. This CDR3 is built from 18 residues. V shed 1 base and J 4 bases; nucleotides not matched to a gene: 10. The CDR3 reads CASSLDLAGRSGTGELFF. CDR3 sequence (DNA): TGTGCCAGCAGCTTAGACCTAGCGGGACGGTCGGGCACCGGGGAGCTGTTTTTT.

This rearrangement joins TRBV7-7 to TRBJ2-1, with 7 bases aligning to TRBD2. The germline CDR1 and CDR2 sequences are SSHAT and FNYEAQ (reference sequence). The CDR3 consists of 15 residues. Trimming cost V 2 bases and J 6 bases; bases outside gene matches: 7. The CDR3, as DNA: TGTGCCAGCAGCTTAAGGGCAGGGAGGGCCAATGAGCAGTTCTTC. Translating it yields CASSLRAGRANEQFF.

The CDR3 DNA is TGTGCCAGCAGGTCGACAGGTTATCAGCCCCAGCATTTT. This gives the protein CASRSTGYQPQHF. This chain connects TRBV28 to TRBJ1-5; D may be TRBD1 (6 bases). The CDR3 runs 13 residues. Trimming shortened V by 6 bases and J by 5 bases, and 11 bases separated the two germline ends. The V gene's germline CDR1 is MDHEN and CDR2 SYDVKM.